This is a list of T cell receptor beta chains from one sample in a study of blood T cell repertoires in COVID-19. The protocol was immunoSEQ multiplex PCR, while the TCRdb copy is restricted to in-frame clones and leaves out a portion. The sample has roughly 140,000 clones, approximately 80% seen once. The sequenced sample was peripheral blood. These receptors came from a woman aged 50 to 60 in a cohort sampled during active or convalescent COVID-19. The CDR3 runs from the conserved cysteine through the conserved F or W. The D gene is left open where the match is weak. Size tells how often a clone was seen (once, few, many) or the class of an expanded clone, and some rows leave it out.

CDR3	DNA	V	J	D	size
CASSGGLAGSTDTQYF	TGTGCCAGCAGTGGCGGACTAGCGGGGAGCACAGATACGCAGTATTTT	TRBV2	TRBJ2-3	TRBD2	NA
CASSPLLASGGTQYF	TGTGCCAGCAGCCCTTTGTTGGCCTCCGGGGGTACGCAGTATTTT	TRBV5-8	TRBJ2-3	NA	NA
CASRPGTGRDTQYF	TGTGCCAGCAGACCCGGGACAGGGCGAGATACGCAGTATTTT	TRBV7-2	TRBJ2-3	TRBD1	NA
CASRRRRTSSGELFF	TGTGCAAGTCGCCGACGAAGGACTAGCTCCGGGGAGCTGTTTTTT	TRBV12-2	TRBJ2-2	NA	NA
CASSLLSGTWLGYTF	TGTGCCAGCAGCTTACTTTCGGGGACATGGTTGGGCTACACCTTC	TRBV7-2	TRBJ1-2	NA	few
CATAPGFF	TGTGCCACCGCCCCGGGTTTCTTT	TRBV21-1	TRBJ1-1	NA	NA
CASSPLLQEGMNTEAFF	TGTGCCAGCTCACCACTCCTCCAGGAGGGGATGAACACTGAAGCTTTCTTT	TRBV18	TRBJ1-1	NA	NA
CASSLRQGAIYEQYF	TGTGCTAGCAGCTTACGCCAGGGGGCCATCTACGAGCAGTACTTC	TRBV7-7	TRBJ2-7	TRBD1	NA
CASSLAGDGGYTF	TGCGCCAGCAGCTTGGCGGGGGATGGGGGCTACACCTTC	TRBV5-1	TRBJ1-2	NA	NA
CASSYDRATGELFF	TGTGCCAGCAGCTACGACAGAGCCACCGGGGAGCTGTTTTTT	TRBV5-6	TRBJ2-2	NA	NA
CASSSPGQGVDEQYF	TGTGCCAGCAGCTCTCCGGGACAGGGGGTCGACGAGCAGTACTTC	TRBV7-6	TRBJ2-7	TRBD1	NA
CASSQHPKGQGHSPLHF	TGCGCCAGCAGCCAGCACCCGAAAGGACAGGGGCATTCACCCCTCCACTTT	TRBV4-3	TRBJ1-6	TRBD1	NA
CASSTGAASGNTIYF	TGTGCCAGCAGCACTGGAGCGGCCTCTGGAAACACCATATATTTT	TRBV9	TRBJ1-3	NA	NA
CASSLGQGPYEQYF	TGCGCCAGCAGCTTGGGGCAGGGGCCCTACGAGCAGTACTTC	TRBV5-1	TRBJ2-7	NA	NA
CASRTEKLTGELFF	TGCGCCAGCAGGACGGAGAAGCTCACCGGGGAGCTGTTTTTT	TRBV5-1	TRBJ2-2	NA	NA